These 25 T cell receptor beta chains were all obtained from the same sample, sequenced in a study of CD8 T cells in Susac syndrome (dated by TCRdb to about 2019). The library was obtained by the immunoSEQ multiplex PCR assay. RNA was extracted using the RNeasy kit, and roughly 0.5 to 1 microgram was reverse transcribed with random hexamers. TCRdb cleaned the public reads at Q25 with fastp, built clones with MiXCR and kept in-frame beta chains. Under each unique CDR3 protein, matching rows form one entry showing the most common genes and DNA. This sample lists fewer than 350,000 distinct CDR3 sequences; about 91% were detected once. The top ten clonotypes cover over 0.05% of the sample. Sequenced: CD4+ T cells from PBMCs. These receptors were taken from a human donor with multiple sclerosis.

The CDR3 DNA sequence: TGTGCCAGCAGTTTGTATAGGCAGGGCAATCAGCCCCAGCATTTT. It is translated as CASSLYRQGNQPQHF. The chain joins TRBV6-5 to TRBJ1-5; no firm D call. The germline V gene has CDR1 MNHEY and CDR2 SVGAGI. The CDR3 loop spans 15 amino acids. V was cut by 4 bases and J by 2 bases, with 12 bases left in between.

This sequence joins TRBV30 and TRBJ2-1, with 7 bases matching TRBD1. The CDR3 extends over 15 amino acids. V lost 2 bases, J lost 1 base, and 5 bases stayed unmatched. Germline assignment: CDR1 GTSNPN and CDR2 SVGIG (reference sequence). This CDR3 reads CAWSWGRGSYNEQFF. As DNA, the CDR3 is TGTGCCTGGAGTTGGGGCAGGGGGTCCTACAATGAGCAGTTCTTC.

The genes are TRBV18 and TRBJ1-1; no definite D call. CDR1 KGHSH and CDR2 LQKENI come from the germline V gene. With 3 bases removed from V and 1 base from J, the gap between germline ends came to 12 bases. The CDR3 extends over 15 amino acids. The CDR3 region is CASSPTRERNTEAFF. The CDR3 DNA follows: TGTGCCAGCTCACCGACGAGGGAGAGGAACACTGAAGCTTTCTTT.

The genes are TRBV11-3 and TRBJ2-2; no definite D call. This CDR3 is 12 amino acids long. The germline V gene has CDR1 SGHNT and CDR2 YENEEA. CDR3 coding DNA: TGTGCGTCAGAATCAAACACCGGGGAGCTGTTTTTT. This codes for CASESNTGELFF.

The chain employs TRBV19 and TRBJ1-5; D is perhaps TRBD1 (6 bases). This CDR3 has 16 residues. The V end was cut by 10 bases, the J end by 2 bases, with 21 bases between. Germline V gene lookup returns CDR1 LNHDA and CDR2 SQIVND (reference sequence). This CDR3 reads CATQAEGGAGNQPQHF. CDR3 coding DNA: TGTGCCACCCAAGCCGAGGGGGGGGCTGGCAATCAGCCCCAGCATTTT.

The chain combines TRBV20-1 with TRBJ2-1; the match to TRBD2 covers 13 bases. CDR3 size: 14 residues. Germline values: CDR1 DFQATT, CDR2 SNEGSKA (reference sequence). V lost 5 bases, J lost 5 bases, and 3 bases stayed unmatched. The CDR3 DNA follows: TGCAGTGCTTTGACTAGCGGGGGGAACAATGAGCAGTTCTTC. This codes for CSALTSGGNNEQFF.

V and J are TRBV6-5 and TRBJ2-1; TRBD2 might be the D (6 bases). CDR1 is MNHEY and CDR2 is SVGAGI in the germline V gene. CDR3 length: 16 amino acids. V was trimmed by 0 bases and J by 7 bases, leaving 16 bases between them. CDR3 in DNA: TGTGCCAGCAGTTACTCGATCGTTATGGCGGGGAATGAGCAGTTCTTC. Translating gives CASSYSIVMAGNEQFF.

The chain couples TRBV29-1 to TRBJ2-1; 16 nucleotides agree with TRBD2. The germline CDR1 and CDR2 sequences are SQVTM and ANQGSEA. The CDR3 is 17 residues long. Trimming cost V 2 bases and J 9 bases; bases outside gene matches: 10. The CDR3 coding sequence is TGCAGCGTTGAACCACCTGGGACTAGCGGGAGGGCCACTGAGCAGTTCTTC. Translating it yields CSVEPPGTSGRATEQFF.

The genes are TRBV5-1 and TRBJ1-3, with unresolved D. Trimming cost V 2 bases and J 0 bases, with 3 bases left between them. Germline assignment: CDR1 SGHRS and CDR2 YFSETQ. The CDR3 has 13 amino acids. The CDR3 DNA is TGCGCCAGCAGCTTATCCTCTGGAAACACCATATATTTT. Protein: CASSLSSGNTIYF.

V usage is TRBV6-6 and J usage is TRBJ1-2, with TRBD1 identical over 7 bases. Germline V gene data show CDR1 as MNHNY and CDR2 as SVGAGI (reference sequence). Unmatched junction bases numbered 13, after V lost 4 bases and J lost 8 bases. The CDR3 loop spans 15 amino acids. The CDR3 spells CASSSSGTAQVGYTF. CDR3 nucleotide sequence: TGTGCCAGCAGTTCGTCCGGGACAGCCCAAGTGGGCTACACCTTC.

The V and J genes are TRBV20-1 and TRBJ1-3, with D unclear. Per germline, CDR1 DFQATT and CDR2 SNEGSKA (reference sequence). Trimming cost V 4 bases and J 0 bases, with 10 bases left between them. The CDR3 has 14 residues. CDR3 sequence: CSAKSEASGNTIYF. Written as DNA, the CDR3 is TGCAGTGCTAAGAGTGAGGCCTCTGGAAACACCATATATTTT.

The genes are TRBV2 and TRBJ2-7; TRBD1 is a possible D gene (5 bases). Germline V gives CDR1 SNHLY, CDR2 FYNNEI. CDR3 length: 16 residues. V lost 0 bases, J lost 4 bases, and 16 bases lay in between. The CDR3 region has the DNA TGTGCCAGCAGTGAAGCGCTGTGGACAAGAGGTTACGAGCAGTACTTC. As protein: CASSEALWTRGYEQYF. Using reference TRBV2 and TRBJ2-7 for the parts outside the CDR3, the full variable domain is EPEVTQTPSHQVTQMGQEVILRCVPISNHLYFYWYRQILGQKVEFLVSFYNNEISEKSEIFDDQFSVERPDGSNFTLKIRSTKLEDSAMYFCASSEALWTRGYEQYFGPGTRLTVT.

This clonotype was detected only a few times. The V gene is TRBV27, the J gene TRBJ2-5; tentatively, D is TRBD2 (5 bases). The CDR3 spans 10 residues. V gave up 8 bases and J gave up 4 bases, with 5 bases separating them. The germline CDR1 and CDR2 sequences are MNHEY and SMNVEV (reference sequence). CDR3 in DNA: TGTGCCAGCGGGAGAGAGACCCAGTACTTC. It codes for CASGRETQYF.

The chain uses TRBV20-1 and TRBJ2-7, with D possibly being TRBD1 (5 bases). Germline V gene sequence: CDR1 DFQATT, CDR2 SNEGSKA (reference sequence). Between the trimmed V and J ends, which lost 5 bases and 4 bases, there was a span of 15 bases. The CDR3 contains 13 residues. CDR3 in DNA: TGCAGTGCTTTCCAGGGATCAGATTACGAGCAGTACTTC. This sequence encodes CSAFQGSDYEQYF.

The CDR3 loop is CASTKDGAASSPLHF. In DNA form, the CDR3 reads TGTGCCAGCACAAAGGACGGGGCCGCTTCTTCACCCCTCCACTTT. The chain couples TRBV2 to TRBJ1-6; D is possibly TRBD1 (5 bases). The CDR3 consists of 15 residues. Germline loops: CDR1 SNHLY, CDR2 FYNNEI. V lost 7 bases and J lost 9, with 19 bases in between.

V usage is TRBV11-2 and J usage is TRBJ1-1; D might be TRBD1 (5 bases). This CDR3 is 14 amino acids long. The germline V gene encodes CDR1 SGHAT and CDR2 FQNNGV. Between the trimmed V and J ends, which lost 3 bases and 3 bases, there was a span of 11 bases. The DNA for the CDR3 is TGTGCCAGCAGCTTGGGGCAGCGGCACACTGAAGCTTTCTTT. It translates to CASSLGQRHTEAFF.

The chain has TRBV5-6 and TRBJ2-2, with 7 bases aligning to TRBD1. The ends lost 5 bases at V and 4 bases at J; junction bases unmatched: 8. Germline loops: CDR1 SGHDT, CDR2 YYEEEE. This CDR3 region has 15 residues. The CDR3 loop is CASRDGQVRTGELFF. The CDR3 DNA follows: TGTGCCAGCAGGGACGGACAGGTTCGCACCGGGGAGCTGTTTTTT.

The V gene is TRBV12-3 or TRBV12-4, the J gene TRBJ2-7, with D perhaps TRBD1 (5 bases). This CDR3 contains 11 residues. Trimming took 4 bases from V and 9 from J, leaving 10 bases between them. CDR3: CASSYGQGQYF. CDR3 nucleotides: TGTGCCAGCAGTTACGGTCAGGGGCAGTACTTC.

This clonotype occurred a few times. The rearrangement links TRBV12-3 or TRBV12-4 to TRBJ2-1; a weak D match, TRBD1 (5 bases). V lost 2 bases and J lost 8, with 7 bases in between. The CDR3 extends over 12 amino acids. Here the CDR3 reads CASSLQGYEQFF. The CDR3 region has the DNA TGTGCCAGCAGTTTACAGGGTTATGAGCAGTTCTTC.

This chain links TRBV7-2 with TRBJ2-2; 9 nucleotides align to TRBD1. Germline loops: CDR1 SGHTA, CDR2 FQGNSA. V was clipped by 1 base and J by 5 bases; unmatched bases: 5. There are 16 residues in the CDR3. CDR3 protein: CASSLVGQGITGELFF. CDR3 coding DNA: TGTGCCAGCAGCTTAGTGGGACAGGGAATAACCGGGGAGCTGTTTTTT.

The V call is TRBV5-1, the J call TRBJ2-2; 7 nucleotides agree with TRBD1. CDR1 is SGHRS and CDR2 is YFSETQ in the germline V gene. CDR3 size: 15 residues. V lost 3 bases to trimming and J lost 3 bases; unmatched junction nucleotides: 5. The CDR3 coding sequence is TGCGCCAGCAGCTGGGGGACAGTTTACACCGGGGAGCTGTTTTTT. Its protein product is CASSWGTVYTGELFF.

The chain joins TRBV30 to TRBJ1-6, with TRBD1 matching over 8 bases. CDR1 is GTSNPN and CDR2 is SVGIG in the germline V gene (reference sequence). The V gene end was trimmed by 4 bases and the J gene end by 13 bases; junction bases not matched to a gene: 9. The CDR3 length is 13 residues. The CDR3 spells CAWTTGGFTPLHF. The DNA for the CDR3 is TGTGCCTGGACCACAGGGGGATTTACGCCCCTCCACTTT.

For the CDR3, the DNA is TGCAGCGTCGACAGGGCCACTGAAGCTTTCTTT. Translating gives CSVDRATEAFF. The rearrangement joins TRBV29-1 to TRBJ1-1; 7 nucleotides match TRBD1. Germline CDR1 SQVTM, CDR2 ANQGSEA. The CDR3 sequence is 11 residues long. V trimming: 6 bases; J trimming: 4 bases; junction bases outside the gene matches: 2. The whole variable domain, remainder taken from reference TRBV29-1 and TRBJ1-1, is SAVISQKPSRDICQRGTSLTIQCQVDSQVTMMFWYRQQPGQSLTLIATANQGSEATYESGFVIDKFPISRPNLTFSTLTVSNMSPEDSSIYLCSVDRATEAFFGQGTRLTVV.

This chain uses TRBV14 with TRBJ2-4; tentative D call: TRBD2 (7 bases). Germline-derived CDR1 and CDR2 are SGHDN and FVKESK. The CDR3 spans 17 residues. V dropped 0 bases and J dropped 2 bases, with 14 bases sitting between them. In nucleotides, the CDR3 is TGTGCCAGCAGCCAAGATCGCGGGGGCCGGTCCAAAAACATTCAGTACTTC. Its translation: CASSQDRGGRSKNIQYF.

The rearrangement links TRBV20-1 to TRBJ1-5, with no clear D. CDR1 and CDR2 (germline): DFQATT, SNEGSKA (reference sequence). The CDR3 is 12 amino acids. V lost 0 bases, J lost 5 bases, and 5 bases lay in between. The chain's CDR3 is CSARDRHQPQHF. The DNA of the CDR3 is TGCAGTGCTAGAGATCGACATCAGCCCCAGCATTTT.